This TCR beta chain was observed in a study of early T cells in non-severe SARS-CoV-2 infection. Study information: Sequenced material consisted of bulk RNA (from unsorted whole blood), and chains were unpaired. Whole-study findings and limits: VDJdb-based matching was biased toward anti-spike CD8 responses and missed private and CD4 specificities.

One entry per CDR3 protein results from TCRdb running MiXCR on the 5' RACE reads. Of about 56,000 distinct CDR3 sequences listed, roughly 10% were seen once; the top ten hold around 6.3%. The table lists this clonotype with many counts. Its antigen is undetermined. Unmatched junction bases numbered 7, after V lost 2 bases and J lost 9 bases. Per germline, CDR1 SNHLY and CDR2 FYNNEI. The CDR3 has 15 residues. The sequenced sample was whole blood. This TCR derives from an adult who was a healthcare worker with PCR-confirmed SARS-CoV-2 infection or an uninfected control (not recorded which). The V call is TRBV2, the J call TRBJ1-5, with 10 bases that match TRBD1. CDR3 DNA sequence: TGTGCCAGCAGTGAACTAGGGACAGGGGAGGGGCCCCAGCATTTT. The encoded protein is CASSELGTGEGPQHF.